This is a list of T cell receptor beta chains from one sample in a study of blood T cell repertoires in COVID-19. Clones were sequenced by immunoSEQ multiplex PCR, and TCRdb holds only the in-frame ones, with some missing. The repertoire holds around 400,000 clones, with over 85% as singletons. The specimen sequenced was PBMCs or T cells enriched from blood (not recorded which). All receptors come from a woman in her 30s who had recovered from COVID-19. Each CDR3 is given with its conserved first and last residue. D genes are given only for firm matches. Clone size is stated in some rows and not others, as once, few, many or a class when expanded.

d_gene | abundance | j_gene | v_gene | CDR3aa | CDR3nt
- | - | TRBJ1-1 | TRBV10-2 | CASSETVWNTEAFF | TGCGCCAGCAGTGAAACAGTTTGGAACACTGAAGCTTTCTTT
- | - | TRBJ1-4 | TRBV7-9 | CASSPPPPAENEKLFF | TGTGCCAGCAGCCCACCGCCCCCTGCGGAGAATGAAAAACTGTTTTTT
- | - | TRBJ2-2 | TRBV10-3 | CAISGPGQGRGRELFF | TGTGCCATCAGTGGGCCGGGCCAGGGGAGAGGCCGGGAGCTGTTTTTT
TRBD1 | - | TRBJ1-2 | TRBV7-9 | CASSTRPGQGTRGYTF | TGTGCCAGCAGCACCCGACCGGGACAGGGGACGAGAGGCTACACCTTC
TRBD1 | - | TRBJ2-7 | TRBV6-5 | CASSRGTGSSYEQYF | TGTGCCAGCAGTCGGGGGACAGGCTCGTCCTACGAGCAGTACTTC
- | once | TRBJ1-1 | TRBV7-9 | CASSPTSGQVTEAFF | TGTGCCAGCAGCCCAACATCAGGACAAGTCACTGAAGCTTTCTTT
TRBD1 | - | TRBJ2-1 | TRBV7-2 | CASSFGTGRYNEQFF | TGTGCCAGCAGCTTCGGGACAGGGCGGTACAATGAGCAGTTCTTC
TRBD1 | - | TRBJ1-4 | TRBV27 | CASSFRGPTEINEKLFF | TGTGCCAGCAGTTTTAGGGGGCCTACTGAAATTAATGAAAAACTGTTTTTT
TRBD1 | - | TRBJ1-6 | TRBV7-8 | CASSLVGQGGSPLHF | TGTGCCAGCAGCTTAGTAGGACAGGGAGGATCACCCCTCCACTTT
TRBD1 | once | TRBJ1-2 | TRBV3-1/TRBV3-2 | CASSQDITGGSYGYTF | TGTGCCAGCAGCCAAGACATTACAGGGGGCTCGTATGGCTACACCTTC
TRBD1 | - | TRBJ2-5 | TRBV24-1 | CATARGGWETQYF | TGTGCCACCGCCCGAGGGGGCTGGGAGACCCAGTACTTC
- | once | TRBJ2-7 | TRBV28 | CASNPGAYEQYF | TGTGCCAGCAACCCGGGGGCCTACGAGCAGTACTTC
- | once | TRBJ2-1 | TRBV19 | CASSIGSPFVYNEQFF | TGTGCCAGTAGTATAGGTAGTCCCTTTGTTTACAATGAGCAGTTCTTC
- | - | TRBJ1-3 | TRBV6-4 | CASSDTIYF | TGTGCCAGCTCAGACACCATATATTTT
TRBD1 | - | TRBJ2-7 | TRBV4-1 | CASSQAGGSYEQYF | TGCGCCAGCAGCCAAGCAGGGGGTAGCTACGAGCAGTACTTC
- | - | TRBJ2-3 | TRBV19 | CASRPKLVGDTQYF | TGTGCCAGTAGACCCAAACTTGTCGGGGATACGCAGTATTTT
- | - | TRBJ1-2 | TRBV19 | CASSKGVVNYGYTF | TGTGCCAGTAGTAAGGGGGTAGTCAACTATGGCTACACCTTC
TRBD1 | - | TRBJ2-7 | TRBV19 | CASSIKETGVSEQYF | TGTGCCAGTAGTATAAAGGAGACAGGGGTCAGCGAGCAGTACTTC
TRBD1 | - | TRBJ1-1 | TRBV29-1 | CAGQGMNEAFF | TGCGCCGGACAGGGTATGAATGAAGCTTTCTTT
- | few | TRBJ2-1 | TRBV7-8 | CASSSRYEQFF | TGTGCCAGCAGCTCTAGGTATGAGCAGTTCTTC
- | - | TRBJ2-3 | TRBV7-9 | CASSPGGDTQYF | TGTGCCAGCAGCCCCGGGGGAGATACGCAGTATTTT
TRBD1 | - | TRBJ1-2 | TRBV19 | CASSVARDRGGNYGYTF | TGTGCCAGTAGTGTCGCCCGAGACAGGGGAGGAAACTATGGCTACACCTTC
TRBD1 | - | TRBJ2-7 | TRBV7-9 | CASSEGTGRSYEQYF | TGTGCCAGCAGCGAGGGGACAGGGCGCTCCTACGAGCAGTACTTC
TRBD2 | - | TRBJ2-3 | TRBV29-1 | CSVARLAGGSSTDTQYF | TGCAGCGTTGCGAGGCTAGCGGGGGGCTCTAGCACAGATACGCAGTATTTT
- | - | TRBJ1-4 | TRBV12-3/TRBV12-4 | CASSPGEPGKLFF | TGTGCCAGCAGTCCCGGGGAGCCGGGAAAACTGTTTTTT
TRBD1 | - | TRBJ2-1 | TRBV5-4 | CASTPGQGRSEQFF | TGTGCCAGCACCCCGGGACAGGGGCGAAGCGAACAGTTCTTC
- | - | TRBJ1-6 | TRBV30 | CAWSPRGALYNSPLHF | TGTGCCTGGAGTCCTCGGGGGGCGTTGTATAATTCACCCCTCCACTTT
TRBD1 | - | TRBJ2-4 | TRBV28 | CASSSQQGSAHIQYF | TGTGCCAGCAGTTCCCAACAGGGGAGTGCACACATTCAGTACTTC
TRBD1 | - | TRBJ1-6 | TRBV5-1 | CASSFDRGNSPLHF | TGCGCCAGCAGCTTTGACAGGGGAAATTCACCCCTCCACTTT
- | - | TRBJ1-1 | TRBV9 | CASSVVLGQNTEAFF | TGTGCCAGCAGCGTAGTGTTAGGACAGAACACTGAAGCTTTCTTT
- | - | TRBJ2-7 | TRBV21-1 | CASAPIGRAVEQYF | TGTGCCAGCGCCCCTATCGGCAGGGCCGTCGAGCAGTACTTC
- | - | TRBJ1-2 | TRBV15 | CATSNRDTVMGDGYTF | TGTGCCACCAGCAACCGGGACACCGTTATGGGAGATGGCTACACCTTC
TRBD2 | - | TRBJ2-3 | TRBV7-3 | CASSLTAGTSAGTDTQYF | TGTGCCAGCAGCTTAACAGCCGGGACTAGCGCCGGGACAGATACGCAGTATTTT
TRBD2 | - | TRBJ2-5 | TRBV30 | CAWKGVAGDRILQETQYF | TGTGCCTGGAAGGGTGTAGCGGGAGACCGGATACTCCAAGAGACCCAGTACTTC
- | - | TRBJ1-4 | TRBV20-1 | CSASGEKLFF | TGCAGTGCTAGCGGTGAAAAACTGTTTTTT
- | - | TRBJ1-3 | TRBV19 | CASSIGFPGHLGATIYF | TGTGCCAGTAGTATAGGATTCCCGGGACATCTAGGAGCCACCATATATTTT
TRBD2 | - | TRBJ2-3 | TRBV3-1/TRBV3-2 | CASRKLAGTTDTQYF | TGTGCCAGCAGAAAACTAGCGGGGACCACAGATACGCAGTATTTT
TRBD1 | - | TRBJ2-5 | TRBV18 | CASSPTGWETQYF | TGTGCCAGCTCACCGACAGGGTGGGAGACCCAGTACTTC
TRBD2 | - | TRBJ2-1 | TRBV27 | CASVPGGRYNEQFF | TGTGCCAGTGTTCCGGGGGGGCGCTACAATGAGCAGTTCTTC
- | - | TRBJ1-1 | TRBV18 | CASSPPGSTEAFF | TGTGCCAGCTCACCACCGGGGAGCACTGAAGCTTTCTTT
TRBD1 | once | TRBJ2-2 | TRBV7-2 | CASSFRTATGGTPGELFF | TGTGCCAGCAGCTTCCGAACGGCGACAGGGGGAACTCCCGGGGAGCTGTTTTTT
- | - | TRBJ1-2 | TRBV2 | CASSEAGGNYGYTF | TGTGCCAGCAGTGAAGCGGGGGGGAACTATGGCTACACCTTC
- | few | TRBJ1-1 | TRBV7-3 | CASSLQGNTEAFF | TGTGCCAGCAGCCTACAGGGTAACACTGAAGCTTTCTTT
TRBD2 | - | TRBJ2-3 | TRBV7-2 | CASSLRPSGRASTDTQYF | TGTGCCAGCAGCTTAAGGCCTAGCGGGAGGGCTTCCACAGATACGCAGTATTTT
TRBD2 | - | TRBJ2-3 | TRBV3-1/TRBV3-2 | CASSQGSSGGEDTQYF | TGTGCCAGCAGCCAAGGGTCTAGCGGGGGAGAAGATACGCAGTATTTT
- | - | TRBJ2-7 | TRBV28 | CASSLRDFHYEQYF | TGTGCCAGCAGCCTAAGGGACTTCCACTACGAGCAGTACTTC
- | - | TRBJ2-5 | TRBV29-1 | CSARSTVQETQYF | TGCAGCGCCCGATCGACAGTTCAAGAGACCCAGTACTTC
TRBD1 | - | TRBJ1-2 | TRBV5-1 | CASSGTGEHTYGYTF | TGCGCCAGCAGCGGGACAGGGGAACATACTTATGGCTACACCTTC
- | - | TRBJ1-2 | TRBV28 | CASSLWSEGERNGYTF | TGTGCCAGCAGTTTATGGTCCGAGGGGGAGCGGAACGGCTACACCTTC
- | - | TRBJ1-1 | TRBV21-1 | CASSKKGSTKGVAFF | TGTGCCAGCAGCAAAAAGGGCAGCACGAAGGGGGTAGCTTTCTTT
- | - | TRBJ1-5 | TRBV10-1 | CAGPGFAKNQPQHF | TGCGCCGGACCAGGGTTCGCGAAGAATCAGCCCCAGCATTTT
- | - | TRBJ2-2 | TRBV7-3 | CASSLIGGPGELFF | TGTGCCAGCAGTCTAATAGGGGGACCCGGGGAGCTGTTTTTT
- | - | TRBJ2-1 | TRBV6-5 | CASALVDTYYNEQFF | TGTGCCAGCGCCCTCGTGGACACATACTACAATGAGCAGTTCTTC
- | - | TRBJ1-3 | TRBV4-2 | CASSAQGSGNTIYF | TGTGCCAGCAGCGCACAGGGCTCTGGAAACACCATATATTTT
TRBD1 | - | TRBJ1-4 | TRBV6-2/TRBV6-3 | CASSSSATGGSEKLFF | TGTGCCAGCAGTTCTTCCGCGACAGGGGGGAGTGAAAAACTGTTTTTT